This T cell receptor (beta chain) was sequenced for a study of T cell responses to AZD1222 COVID-19 vaccine. Broader study findings: Just six people given AZD1222 tested seropositive at baseline. Clonal diversity was possibly underestimated, and white British individuals and females predominated among donors.

Profiled with immunoSEQ multiplex PCR; TCRdb holds only in-frame clones, not every one. The sample has 70,000 to 90,000 clones, 70% to 80% seen once. Details on this clone: Antigen specificity is unknown.

The material sequenced was peripheral blood, taken on day 0 of AZD1222 vaccination. The origin of this receptor is an adult in good health.

CDR3 coding DNA: TGCGCCAGCAGGGCGACTAGCGGAACCTACGAGCAGTACTTC. It specifies CASRATSGTYEQYF. This chain uses TRBV5-1 with TRBJ2-7, with 9 nucleotides matching TRBD2. This CDR3 comprises 14 residues. Unmatched junction bases numbered 5, after V lost 5 bases and J lost 2 bases. The germline V gene has CDR1 SGHRS and CDR2 YFSETQ.